Shown below are 27 T cell receptor beta chains from a single sample sequenced in a study of blood T cell repertoires in COVID-19. Profiling relied on immunoSEQ multiplex PCR, and the TCRdb table lists in-frame clones only, not all of them. The data contain 190,000 or so clones, 89% of them seen just once; the ten biggest clones take up roughly 6.7%. Sequencing used peripheral blood. These receptors were taken from a man between 40 and 49 years old with acute or convalescent COVID-19.

CDR3 loop: CACFSPNTGELFF. The CDR3 DNA follows: TGTGCCTGCTTCAGTCCGAACACCGGGGAGCTGTTTTTT. The chain carries TRBV30 and TRBJ2-2; no clear D gene. The CDR3 sequence is 13 residues long. Trimming cost V 6 bases and J 0 bases, with 8 bases left between them. Germline CDR1 GTSNPN, CDR2 SVGIG (reference sequence).

The CDR3 loop reads CASSLGGLLLNTEAFF. CDR3 in DNA: TGTGCCAGCAGCTTAGGAGGGTTACTACTGAACACTGAAGCTTTCTTT. This chain links TRBV7-6 with TRBJ1-1; D is unclear. This CDR3 region has 16 residues. The V gene lost 1 base and the J gene lost 0 bases, with 12 bases spanning the gap. Germline CDR1 is SGHVS and CDR2 is FNYEAQ.

The chain is built from TRBV11-3 and TRBJ2-1, with 9 bases identical to TRBD1. J was trimmed by 5 bases and V by 5 bases; bases with no gene match: 7. CDR1 is SGHNT, CDR2 YENEEA, per germline. The CDR3 has 15 residues. This CDR3 is CASSLGTGRDNEQFF. In DNA, the CDR3 is TGTGCCAGCAGCCTAGGGACAGGGCGCGACAATGAGCAGTTCTTC.

V is TRBV28 and J is TRBJ2-2; D is ambiguous. The germline gives CDR1 MDHEN, CDR2 SYDVKM. CDR3 size: 14 residues. V was shortened by 5 bases and J by 3 bases, with 10 bases between the two germline ends. The CDR3 DNA reads as TGTGCCAGCAGTGGTCAGGCGCACACCGGGGAGCTGTTTTTT. This gives the protein CASSGQAHTGELFF.

The chain combines TRBV5-1 with TRBJ1-1; 8 bases fit TRBD1. The CDR3 loop spans 15 amino acids. Germline CDR1 is SGHRS and CDR2 is YFSETQ. J lost 1 base, V lost 4 bases, and 6 bases had no gene match. The CDR3 region has the DNA TGCGCCAGCAGCATCAGGGGGCAAGGGAACACTGAAGCTTTCTTT. It codes for CASSIRGQGNTEAFF.

V is TRBV9 and J is TRBJ2-7; TRBD1 agrees at 9 bases. CDR3 size: 16 residues. V shed 3 bases and J 4 bases; nucleotides not matched to a gene: 11. From germline, CDR1 is SGDLS and CDR2 YYNGEE. The CDR3 DNA reads as TGTGCCAGCAGCGCCGGTAGTGGGACAGGGATATACGAGCAGTACTTC. It is translated as CASSAGSGTGIYEQYF.

CDR3 region: CAWSVTTGNGYTF. The CDR3, as DNA: TGTGCCTGGAGTGTAACGACGGGGAATGGCTACACCTTC. The chain has TRBV30 and TRBJ1-2; D gene uncertain. V was cut by 0 bases and J by 6 bases, with 11 bases left in between. Germline loops: CDR1 GTSNPN, CDR2 SVGIG (reference sequence). CDR3 size: 13 residues.

The chain recombines TRBV4-3 with TRBJ2-3; 7 bases line up with TRBD2. The germline V gene has CDR1 LGHNA and CDR2 YSLEER. With 0 bases clipped from V and 3 bases from J, the junction kept 9 bases outside the gene matches. The CDR3 loop spans 17 amino acids. This chain's CDR3 is CASSQDVSGAWTDTQYF. The DNA of the CDR3 is TGCGCCAGCAGCCAAGACGTAAGCGGGGCTTGGACAGATACGCAGTATTTT.

The chain combines TRBV30 with TRBJ1-5, with D perhaps matching TRBD1 (6 bases). The CDR3 has 13 residues. V shed 3 bases and J shed 9 bases, with 15 bases lying between them. The germline gives CDR1 GTSNPN, CDR2 SVGIG (reference sequence). The chain's CDR3 is CAWRTGLIGPQHF. Written as DNA, the CDR3 is TGTGCCTGGAGGACAGGACTTATAGGGCCCCAGCATTTT.

This clone was recorded only once. The rearrangement links TRBV24-1 to TRBJ2-1; 10 bases line up with TRBD2. V lost 10 bases, J lost 8 bases, and 10 bases stayed unmatched. The CDR3 consists of 14 residues. The V gene's germline CDR1 is KGHDR and CDR2 SFDVKD. The DNA for the CDR3 is TGTGCCACGGGCAGCGGGGGGGCCGGAGATGAGCAGTTCTTC. It codes for CATGSGGAGDEQFF.

In DNA form, the CDR3 reads TGTGCCAGCAGTTTTATAGGACAGGGGGGCCTATACGAGCAGTACTTC. This encodes CASSFIGQGGLYEQYF. The chain is built from TRBV27 and TRBJ2-7; 10 bases align to TRBD1. The ends lost 3 bases at V and 4 bases at J; junction bases unmatched: 9. The CDR3 runs 16 residues. Germline CDR1 reads MNHEY; CDR2 reads SMNVEV (reference sequence).

This clone appeared a few times. This sequence joins TRBV18 and TRBJ1-6; 11 nucleotides agree with TRBD1. Germline V gene data show CDR1 as KGHSH and CDR2 as LQKENI. The CDR3 is 15 residues long. V was clipped by 2 bases and J by 6 bases; unmatched bases: 0. The CDR3 protein is CASSPGTGGNSPLHF. The CDR3 DNA is TGTGCCAGCTCACCAGGGACAGGGGGTAATTCACCCCTCCACTTT.

The V gene is TRBV30, the J gene TRBJ2-1; TRBD2 matches 7 bases. There are 12 residues in the CDR3. Germline V gives CDR1 GTSNPN, CDR2 SVGIG (reference sequence). With 3 bases clipped from V and 7 bases from J, the junction kept 3 bases outside the gene matches. CDR3 amino acids: CAWRLARNEQFF. As DNA, the CDR3 is TGTGCCTGGAGACTAGCGCGGAATGAGCAGTTCTTC.

This rearrangement joins TRBV9 to TRBJ1-5; weak D call: TRBD1 (5 bases). This CDR3 spans 15 amino acids. Trimming cost V 3 bases and J 1 base, with 11 bases left between them. CDR1 SGDLS and CDR2 YYNGEE come from the germline V gene. The CDR3 protein is CASSASGGSNQPQHF. CDR3 coding DNA: TGTGCCAGCAGCGCGTCCGGGGGGAGCAATCAGCCCCAGCATTTT.

This clone occurred once. The chain has TRBV12-3 or TRBV12-4 and TRBJ1-1; tentative D call: TRBD1 (6 bases). With 2 bases removed from V and 4 bases from J, the gap between germline ends came to 8 bases. This CDR3 comprises 13 residues. The CDR3 loop reads CASSLKGGTEAFF. DNA for the CDR3: TGTGCCAGCAGTTTAAAAGGGGGCACTGAAGCTTTCTTT.

The chain employs TRBV9 and TRBJ2-1, with D possibly matching TRBD2 (5 bases). The CDR3 has 15 amino acids. The V end lost 0 bases, the J end lost 0 bases, and 7 bases lay between the germline ends. Germline V gene lookup returns CDR1 SGDLS and CDR2 YYNGEE. CDR3 amino acids: CASSVVGSSYNEQFF. The CDR3 region has the DNA TGTGCCAGCAGCGTAGTGGGGAGCTCCTACAATGAGCAGTTCTTC.

The chain couples TRBV27 to TRBJ2-3, with D uncertain. The germline V gene has CDR1 MNHEY and CDR2 SMNVEV (reference sequence). The V end was cut by 6 bases, the J end by 3 bases, with 16 bases between. The CDR3 loop spans 15 amino acids. The DNA of the CDR3 is TGTGCCAGCAGCGAGCTATTCGCCCGGACAGATACGCAGTATTTT. As protein: CASSELFARTDTQYF.

The CDR3 nucleotides are TGTGCCAGCAGTTTTCCCCTCAGCGGGGGGGCCAGGAGTACAGATACGCAGTATTTT. The encoded protein is CASSFPLSGGARSTDTQYF. The chain carries TRBV6-2 or TRBV6-3 and TRBJ2-3; the match to TRBD2 covers 10 bases. Germline loops: CDR1 MNHEY, CDR2 SVGEGT. The trim removed 4 bases at V and 3 bases at J, leaving 16 bases unmatched. This CDR3 is built from 19 residues.

V and J are TRBV5-1 and TRBJ1-4; D is perhaps TRBD1 (5 bases). Trimming cost V 0 bases and J 8 bases, with 11 bases left between them. This CDR3 region has 14 residues. Germline V gene sequence: CDR1 SGHRS, CDR2 YFSETQ. The CDR3 reads CASSLEAGIEKLFF. CDR3 nucleotides: TGCGCCAGCAGCTTGGAGGCAGGGATCGAAAAACTGTTTTTT.

This chain uses TRBV15 with TRBJ1-5; D is unclear. V was trimmed by 0 bases and J by 1 base, leaving 7 bases between them. CDR3 length equals 15 residues. CDR1 is LNHNV, CDR2 YYDKDF, per germline (reference sequence). The CDR3 DNA reads TGTGCCACCAGCAGAGATCCTTCGAGCAATCAGCCCCAGCATTTT. Its protein is CATSRDPSSNQPQHF.

The chain recombines TRBV6-5 with TRBJ2-7; D possibly corresponds to TRBD1 (6 bases). The CDR3 contains 13 residues. Trimming cost V 8 bases and J 3 bases, with 14 bases left between them. Per the germline V gene, CDR1 is MNHEY and CDR2 is SVGAGI. In nucleotides, the CDR3 is TGTGCCAGCTCCCGGACAGAAGTCTACGAGCAGTACTTC. It yields the protein CASSRTEVYEQYF.

This clone was seen just once. The chain has TRBV4-3 and TRBJ1-3; the D is unclear. V lost 0 bases and J 0 bases, leaving 6 bases between the germline ends. In germline, CDR1 is LGHNA, CDR2 YSLEER. CDR3 length equals 15 residues. The CDR3 loop is CASSQDAGSGNTIYF. The DNA for the CDR3 is TGCGCCAGCAGCCAAGATGCGGGCTCTGGAAACACCATATATTTT.

The CDR3 region is CASSPSGTGGGETQYF. The CDR3 region has the DNA TGTGCCAGCAGCCCCTCCGGGACAGGGGGTGGAGAGACCCAGTACTTC. This chain joins TRBV7-3 and TRBJ2-5; the match to TRBD1 covers 11 bases. Per the germline V gene, CDR1 is SGHTA and CDR2 is FQGTGA. This CDR3 spans 16 amino acids. Trimming cost V 5 bases and J 4 bases; bases outside gene matches: 9.

The chain is built from TRBV6-5 and TRBJ2-2; perhaps TRBD1 as D (6 bases). Trimming shortened V by 6 bases and J by 4 bases, and 15 bases separated the two germline ends. The CDR3 contains 15 residues. CDR1 is MNHEY, CDR2 SVGAGI, per germline. The CDR3 loop reads CASRPGTRVTGELFF. For the CDR3, the DNA is TGTGCCAGCAGGCCCGGGACAAGGGTCACCGGGGAGCTGTTTTTT.

The chain joins TRBV2 to TRBJ1-2; 8 positions agree with TRBD1. The CDR3 runs to 13 residues. After removal of 7 bases from V and 4 bases from J, the junction contained 5 bases not matched to a gene. Germline values: CDR1 SNHLY, CDR2 FYNNEI. The CDR3 DNA follows: TGTGCCAGCATCGACAGGGGAGGCTATGGCTACACCTTC. Translated, it gives CASIDRGGYGYTF.

V usage is TRBV11-2 and J usage is TRBJ1-2, with D possibly being TRBD1 (5 bases). CDR3 length: 13 amino acids. The V gene lost 5 bases and the J gene lost 8 bases, with 15 bases spanning the gap. The germline V gene has CDR1 SGHAT and CDR2 FQNNGV. The CDR3 sequence: CASSLGLIEGYTF. In nucleotides, the CDR3 is TGTGCCAGCAGCCTGGGACTAATTGAGGGCTACACCTTC.

The V gene is TRBV3-1 (or the pseudogene TRBV3-2), the J gene TRBJ2-7; weak D call: TRBD1 (6 bases). With 5 bases removed from V and 3 bases from J, the gap between germline ends came to 20 bases. CDR3 length equals 16 residues. Germline assignment: CDR1 LGHDT and CDR2 YNNKEL (reference sequence). CDR3 in DNA: TGTGCCAGCAGCGCAGATACCGGGACAACTAGCTACGAGCAGTACTTC. Encoded protein: CASSADTGTTSYEQYF.